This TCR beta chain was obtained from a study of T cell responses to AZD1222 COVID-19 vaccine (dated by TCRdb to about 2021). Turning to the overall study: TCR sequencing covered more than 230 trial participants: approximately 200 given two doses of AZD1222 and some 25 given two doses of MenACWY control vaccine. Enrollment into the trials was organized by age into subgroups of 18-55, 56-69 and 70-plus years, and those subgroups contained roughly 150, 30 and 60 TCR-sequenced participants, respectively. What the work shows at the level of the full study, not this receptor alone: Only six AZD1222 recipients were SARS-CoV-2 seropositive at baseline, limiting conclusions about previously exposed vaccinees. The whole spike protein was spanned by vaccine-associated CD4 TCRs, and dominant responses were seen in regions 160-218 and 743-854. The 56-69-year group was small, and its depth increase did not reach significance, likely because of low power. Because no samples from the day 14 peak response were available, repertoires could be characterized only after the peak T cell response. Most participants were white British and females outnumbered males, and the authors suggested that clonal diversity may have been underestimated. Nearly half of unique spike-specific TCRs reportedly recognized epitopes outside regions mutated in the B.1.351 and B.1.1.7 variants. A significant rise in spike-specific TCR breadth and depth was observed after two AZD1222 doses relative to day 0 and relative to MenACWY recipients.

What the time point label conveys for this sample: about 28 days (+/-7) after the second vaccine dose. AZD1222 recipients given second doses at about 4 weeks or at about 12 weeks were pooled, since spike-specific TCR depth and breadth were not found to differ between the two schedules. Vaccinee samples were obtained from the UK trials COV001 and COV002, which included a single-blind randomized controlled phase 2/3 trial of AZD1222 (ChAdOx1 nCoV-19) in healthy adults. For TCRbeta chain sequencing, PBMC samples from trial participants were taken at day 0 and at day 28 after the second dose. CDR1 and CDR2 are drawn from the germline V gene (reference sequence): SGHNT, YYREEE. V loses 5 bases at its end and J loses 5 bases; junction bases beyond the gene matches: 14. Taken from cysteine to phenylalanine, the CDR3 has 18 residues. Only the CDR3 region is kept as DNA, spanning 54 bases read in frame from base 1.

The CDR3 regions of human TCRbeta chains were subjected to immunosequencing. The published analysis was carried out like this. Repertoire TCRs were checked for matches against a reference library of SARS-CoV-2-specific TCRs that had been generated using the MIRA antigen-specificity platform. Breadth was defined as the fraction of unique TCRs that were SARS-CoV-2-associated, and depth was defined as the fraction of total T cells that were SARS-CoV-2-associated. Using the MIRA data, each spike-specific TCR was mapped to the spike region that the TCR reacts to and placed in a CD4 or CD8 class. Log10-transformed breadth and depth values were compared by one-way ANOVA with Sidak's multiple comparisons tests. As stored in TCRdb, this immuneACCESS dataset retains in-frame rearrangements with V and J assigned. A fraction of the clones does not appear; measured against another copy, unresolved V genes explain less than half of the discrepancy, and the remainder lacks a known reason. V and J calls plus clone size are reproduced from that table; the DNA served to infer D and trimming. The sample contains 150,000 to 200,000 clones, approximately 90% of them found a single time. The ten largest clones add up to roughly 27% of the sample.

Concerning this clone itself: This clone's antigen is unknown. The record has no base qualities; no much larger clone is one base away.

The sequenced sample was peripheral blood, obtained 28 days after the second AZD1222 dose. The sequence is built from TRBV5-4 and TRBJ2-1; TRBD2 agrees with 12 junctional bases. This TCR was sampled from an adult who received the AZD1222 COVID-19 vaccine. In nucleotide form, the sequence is TGTGCCAGCAGGAGCCGGGGGACTAGCGGGCTTACAGACAATGAGCAGTTCTTC. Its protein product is CASRSRGTSGLTDNEQFF.